These 6 T cell receptor beta chains were all obtained from the same sample, sequenced in a study of cytomegalovirus exposure and HLA in healthy donors. Both 60 Vbeta primers and 13 Jbeta primers went into the PCR. The protocol was immunoSEQ multiplex PCR, while the TCRdb copy is restricted to in-frame clones and leaves out a portion. The sample contains approximately 140,000 clones, 75% to 80% of which appear only once. What was sequenced was PBMCs. These receptors originate from a female donor in good health and CMV-seronegative.

This clone was detected only a few times. This chain connects TRBV7-2 to TRBJ2-3; the D is unclear. CDR1 and CDR2 from the germline V gene are SGHTA and FQGNSA. This CDR3 contains 14 residues. V was trimmed by 2 bases and J by 6 bases, leaving 12 bases between them. In DNA, the CDR3 is TGTGCCAGCAGCTTAACCCTCTTCGGTGATACGCAGTATTTT. It specifies CASSLTLFGDTQYF.

V is TRBV2 and J is TRBJ1-2, with D hard to call. This CDR3 contains 11 residues. The germline V and J ends were trimmed by 8 bases and 1 base, with 5 bases remaining between them. Germline assignment: CDR1 SNHLY and CDR2 FYNNEI. This chain's CDR3 is CASSDNYGYTF. CDR3 DNA sequence: TGTGCCAGCTCAGATAACTATGGCTACACCTTC.

The V gene is TRBV7-6, the J gene TRBJ1-1; the D gene is possibly TRBD1 (5 bases). Trimming stripped 1 base from V and 0 bases from J, with 9 bases between. This CDR3 is 15 amino acids long. CDR1 SGHVS and CDR2 FNYEAQ come from the germline V gene. The CDR3 DNA reads TGTGCCAGCAGCTTAGAAGGGGAATTGAACACTGAAGCTTTCTTT. This gives the protein CASSLEGELNTEAFF.

The chain couples TRBV4-2 to TRBJ2-1; D possibly corresponds to TRBD1 (8 bases). The CDR3 runs to 17 residues. Trimming removed 3 bases from V and 6 bases from J, with 21 bases in between. The germline gives CDR1 LGHNA, CDR2 YNFKEQ. The DNA of the CDR3 is TGTGCCAGCAGCCAGAGACAGGGGCGGGAGATGACCAATGAGCAGTTCTTC. Protein: CASSQRQGREMTNEQFF.

The CDR3 spells CSVLTDNEQFF. CDR3 DNA: TGCAGCGTCCTGACAGACAATGAGCAGTTCTTC. This sequence joins TRBV29-1 and TRBJ2-1, with D tentatively TRBD1 (5 bases). The CDR3 length is 11 residues. Germline values: CDR1 SQVTM, CDR2 ANQGSEA. V was cut by 6 bases and J by 5 bases, with 8 bases left in between.

The gene calls are TRBV19 and TRBJ2-1; the match to TRBD2 covers 9 bases. J lost 9 bases, V lost 2 bases, and 11 bases had no gene match. This CDR3 has 16 residues. CDR1 LNHDA and CDR2 SQIVND come from the germline V gene (reference sequence). The CDR3 region is CASSIRGGLAQGEQFF. The DNA of the CDR3 is TGTGCCAGTAGTATACGGGGGGGACTAGCCCAGGGTGAGCAGTTCTTC.